This T cell receptor (beta chain) was retrieved from a study of T-cell reconstitution after alpha-beta-depleted transplantation in children. Findings and caveats of the study: T-cell counts and diversity at one year post-transplant came mainly from newly produced T cells. Approximately two months post-transplant, alpha-beta T cells reportedly originated from several hundred expanded graft clones. In some patients, recipient T cells and intrathymic progenitors surviving conditioning explained high day-60 diversity.

It was with unique molecular identifiers that the TCRbeta library was prepared. Using its own MiXCR run on the PCR reads, TCRdb lists one record per CDR3 protein. The data hold roughly 6,500 distinct CDR3 sequences, with about 10% observed a single time. Germline values: CDR1 SGDLS, CDR2 YYNGEE. J gave up 9 bases and V 4 bases, and 9 bases lay outside the gene matches. CDR3 size: 14 residues. Ten or more counts support this clonotype. The antigen is undetermined. The rearrangement links TRBV9 to TRBJ2-1; TRBD2 aligns across 8 bases. Sample: PBMCs, mostly from graft donor cells, taken 180 days after TCRalphabeta/CD19-depleted stem cell transplant. The sequence came from a child under two years old who had a stem cell transplant for acute myeloid leukemia, so the T cells may come from the graft donor. CDR3 protein: CASSTGTRGGEQFF. The DNA for the CDR3 is TGTGCCAGCAGCACTGGGACTAGGGGTGGTGAGCAGTTCTTC.